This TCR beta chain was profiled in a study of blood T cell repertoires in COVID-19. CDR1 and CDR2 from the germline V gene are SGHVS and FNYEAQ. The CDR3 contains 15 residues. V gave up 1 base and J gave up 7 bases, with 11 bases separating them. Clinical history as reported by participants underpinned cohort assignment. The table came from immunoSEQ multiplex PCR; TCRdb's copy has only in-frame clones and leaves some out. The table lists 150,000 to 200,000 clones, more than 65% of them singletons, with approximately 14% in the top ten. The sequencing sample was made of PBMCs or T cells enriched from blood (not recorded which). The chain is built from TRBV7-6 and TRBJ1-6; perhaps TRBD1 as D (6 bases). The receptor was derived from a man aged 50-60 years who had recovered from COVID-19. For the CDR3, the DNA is TGTGCCAGCAGCTTAGATACAGGGATGAATTCACCCCTCCACTTT. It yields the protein CASSLDTGMNSPLHF. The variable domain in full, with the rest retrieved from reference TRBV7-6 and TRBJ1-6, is GAGVSQSPRYKVTKRGQDVALRCDPISGHVSLYWYRQALGQGPEFLTYFNYEAQQDKSGLPNDRFSAERPEGSISTLTIQRTEQRDSAMYRCASSLDTGMNSPLHFGNGTRLTVT.